This T cell receptor (beta chain) was found in a study of blood T cell repertoires in COVID-19 (dated by TCRdb to about 2020). Context from the whole study: Samples from collaborators originated in the United States, Italy and Spain and spanned both the acute and convalescent phases of COVID-19. Sample metadata almost always included a de-identified subject ID, COVID-19 status, age in years and sex. A freely available public database, intended as a resource for researchers studying the immune response to SARS-CoV-2, is where the repertoires were released. Where available, HLA class I and class II types were taken from metadata supplied by the sample provider and were not determined by assay-based typing. The prospective study material was composed of cDNA or gDNA derived from T cells, B-cell-depleted T cells, or PBMCs. The samples were drawn from two sources: the first 160 participants of the ongoing ImmuneRACE study, and 1,000 to 1,500 subjects contributed by 6 global collaborators. Deeply sampled blood TCRbeta repertoires from subjects exposed to, actively infected with, or recovered from COVID-19 were included in the dataset. The investigation overall reported the following: Clinical and demographic metadata were provided uncurated, with the amount varying by source and participant.

As regards this clone: Its antigen is unknown. No clone much larger than this one lies a single base away; base qualities are absent.

CDR1 and CDR2, looked up from the germline V gene, are MDHEN and SYDVKM. V is clipped by 3 bases and J by 6 bases, and the sequence between their germline boundaries is 8 bases long. The CDR3 spans 12 residues, from the cysteine through the phenylalanine. This entry keeps only the CDR3 DNA: 36 bases, framed from base 1. The collaborating institutions used their own protocols to collect whole blood in K2EDTA tubes. For TCRbeta analysis, collaborator samples were shipped as frozen whole blood, as isolated PBMCs, or as DNA extracted from either sample type. The immunoSEQ Assay, a bias-controlled multiplex PCR, was used to amplify TCRbeta CDR3 regions from genomic DNA. The paper's processing steps were these. Nucleated cell counts per sample were estimated from amplification of reference gene primers within the assay. To quantify the absolute abundance of each unique TCRbeta CDR3 rearrangement, sequence reads were collapsed and filtered. Productive Simpson clonality was computed per sample as the square root of Simpson's diversity index over productive rearrangements. TCRdb limited this immuneACCESS table to in-frame rearrangements with V and J called. A share of clones is missing; checked studies link under half to unresolved V genes, and the rest is unexplained. That table is the source of V, J and clone size, and D and trimming were worked out from the DNA. The sample table records approximately 90,000 clones; around four fifths of these occur just once. The biggest ten clones account for around 10% of the sample.

This TCR was recovered from a man between 65 and 80 years old with acute or convalescent COVID-19. The receptor chain draws on TRBV28 and TRBJ1-1; too little of a D gene remains to name it. Material: peripheral blood. The DNA sequence is given as TGTGCCAGCAGTTTCGGAGGGCCTGAAGCTTTCTTT. Its product reads: CASSFGGPEAFF.